The 27 T cell receptor beta chains below all came from one sample that was sequenced in a study of blood T cell repertoires in COVID-19. The table came from immunoSEQ multiplex PCR; TCRdb's copy has only in-frame clones and leaves some out. The sample lists a few hundred thousand clones; about 91% were seen once. Sequences were obtained from peripheral blood. All receptors come from a woman aged 25 to 39 with COVID-19, enrolled during active disease.

The chain combines TRBV10-3 with TRBJ2-3; 10 nucleotides align to TRBD2. Unmatched junction bases numbered 6, after V lost 10 bases and J lost 8 bases. Germline CDR1 ENHRY, CDR2 SYGVKD. The CDR3 extends over 12 amino acids. The CDR3: CATSSGSGTQYF. The CDR3 DNA reads TGTGCCACCTCTAGCGGGAGCGGTACGCAGTATTTT.

V and J are TRBV28 and TRBJ1-1, with 11 bases aligning to TRBD1. With V trimmed by 6 bases and J by 8 bases, 11 bases remained unmatched. Germline CDR1 reads MDHEN; CDR2 reads SYDVKM. This CDR3 is built from 15 residues. The CDR3 region has the DNA TGTGCCAGCAGCTGGACAGGGGGCTTTTTATGGGAAGCTTTCTTT. As protein: CASSWTGGFLWEAFF.

The chain carries TRBV28 and TRBJ2-7, with D possibly being TRBD1 (5 bases). V lost 7 bases and J 2 bases, leaving 15 bases between the germline ends. There are 14 residues in the CDR3. CDR1 is MDHEN and CDR2 is SYDVKM in the germline V gene. Written as DNA, the CDR3 is TGTGCCAGCATCTCCGGCAGGGCCCCCTACGAGCAGTACGTC. It is translated as CASISGRAPYEQYV.

CDR3 nucleotide sequence: TGTGCCAGCAGTTTTACAGGGGGCCCTTCCGAGCAGTACTTC. Residues: CASSFTGGPSEQYF. This sequence joins TRBV11-3 and TRBJ2-7, with 9 bases lining up with TRBD1. Germline V CDR1 and CDR2: SGHNT, YENEEA. Unmatched junction bases numbered 9, after V lost 6 bases and J lost 6 bases. The CDR3 is 14 amino acids.

The rearrangement joins TRBV4-3 to TRBJ2-3; 7 bases fit TRBD2. The junction had 8 bases not matched to a gene; V was cut back by 0 bases and J by 2 bases. The CDR3 covers 17 residues. Germline CDR1 is LGHNA and CDR2 is YSLEER. The CDR3 nucleotides read TGCGCCAGCAGCCAAGATCGTGGGGGGGGTAACACAGATACGCAGTATTTT. It translates to CASSQDRGGGNTDTQYF.

V usage is TRBV5-1 and J usage is TRBJ1-2; 9 nucleotides match TRBD1. Per germline, CDR1 SGHRS and CDR2 YFSETQ. V lost 4 bases, J lost 2 bases, and 6 bases stayed unmatched. The CDR3 length is 15 residues. The CDR3 reads CASSLSGTGNYGYTF. In DNA, the CDR3 is TGCGCCAGCAGCCTATCCGGGACAGGGAACTATGGCTACACCTTC.

This clone is a singleton in its sample. The rearrangement links TRBV5-4 to TRBJ1-3; TRBD1 matches 9 bases. From germline, CDR1 is SGHNT and CDR2 YYREEE (reference sequence). V trimming: 4 bases; J trimming: 2 bases; junction bases outside the gene matches: 7. The CDR3 has 16 amino acids. Here the CDR3 reads CASSGGQGSTGNTIYF. The CDR3 DNA reads TGTGCCAGCAGCGGGGGACAGGGTTCCACTGGAAACACCATATATTTT.

V gene TRBV6-2 or TRBV6-3 combines with J gene TRBJ2-3; 10 bases map to TRBD2. Germline-derived CDR1 and CDR2 are MNHEY and SVGEGT. The CDR3 is 18 amino acids. The V gene end was trimmed by 2 bases and the J gene end by 3 bases; junction bases not matched to a gene: 11. CDR3 nucleotide sequence: TGTGCCAGCAGTTACGACCCTTCCGGGACTAGCGAGACAGATACGCAGTATTTT. Residues: CASSYDPSGTSETDTQYF.

The chain recombines TRBV10-3 with TRBJ2-2; D might be TRBD1 (6 bases). The length of the CDR3 is 15 residues. Per germline, CDR1 ENHRY and CDR2 SYGVKD. V lost 5 bases to trimming and J lost 4 bases, with 14 bases between them. The CDR3 nucleotides read TGTGCCATCAGTTCAAAGACAGGACCCACCGGGGAGCTGTTTTTT. It specifies CAISSKTGPTGELFF.

This clone was counted only a few times. V gene TRBV7-2 combines with J gene TRBJ2-1; D unresolved. Germline V gene sequence: CDR1 SGHTA, CDR2 FQGNSA. The CDR3 length is 12 residues. V was clipped by 6 bases and J by 7 bases, with 10 bases between them. CDR3 sequence: CASSDSWNEQFF. CDR3 coding DNA: TGTGCCAGCAGTGACTCGTGGAATGAGCAGTTCTTC.

The chain combines TRBV11-2 with TRBJ2-7; 8 positions match TRBD1. Losses at the gene ends were 4 bases for V and 5 bases for J; bases not matched to a gene: 4. The CDR3 extends over 13 amino acids. Looked up from germline, CDR1 is SGHAT and CDR2 is FQNNGV. The CDR3 here is CASSWDRRNEQYF. The CDR3 DNA is TGTGCCAGCAGCTGGGACAGGAGAAACGAGCAGTACTTC.

This chain joins TRBV6-2 or TRBV6-3 and TRBJ1-4; 7 nucleotides agree with TRBD1. The CDR3 totals 14 residues. Germline CDR1 is MNHEY and CDR2 is SVGEGT. V trimming: 5 bases; J trimming: 5 bases; junction bases outside the gene matches: 5. The CDR3 here is CASSLGTANEKLFF. The CDR3 DNA reads as TGTGCCAGCAGTCTTGGGACAGCGAATGAAAAACTGTTTTTT.

The V and J genes are TRBV10-3 and TRBJ2-7; 7 nucleotides line up with TRBD1. The CDR3 length is 13 residues. The trim removed 2 bases at V and 7 bases at J, leaving 5 bases unmatched. Germline lookup yields CDR1 ENHRY and CDR2 SYGVKD. CDR3 nucleotides: TGTGCCATCAGTGAGGGACAGGTGATGGAGCAGTACGTC. Protein: CAISEGQVMEQYV.

In its sample, this clone was seen once. A read error may account for a junction end that differs from germline. The chain joins TRBV15 to TRBJ1-3; no clear D. The germline V gene encodes CDR1 LNHNV and CDR2 YYDKDF (reference sequence). CDR3 size: 15 residues. The CDR3 spells CATSRERNSGNTIYF. The CDR3 nucleotides are TGTGCCACCAGCCGAGAGAGGAACTCTGGAAACACCATATATTTT.

This clone has a handful of counts. The chain combines TRBV2 with TRBJ1-5, with 7 bases identical to TRBD1. The CDR3 contains 15 residues. CDR1 SNHLY and CDR2 FYNNEI come from the germline V gene. The ends lost 2 bases at V and 6 bases at J; junction bases unmatched: 7. The chain's CDR3 is CASSEQDRLGQPQHF. The CDR3 nucleotides are TGTGCCAGCAGTGAACAGGACAGGCTCGGTCAGCCCCAGCATTTT.

The chain combines TRBV2 with TRBJ2-1; 15 bases align to TRBD2. This CDR3 spans 14 amino acids. The germline V gene encodes CDR1 SNHLY and CDR2 FYNNEI. Trimming removed 7 bases from V and 6 bases from J; junction bases left unmatched: 1. In nucleotides, the CDR3 is TGTGCCAGCATGGGACTAGCGGGGGGCAATGAGCAGTTCTTC. It yields the protein CASMGLAGGNEQFF.

The chain couples TRBV11-2 to TRBJ1-2, with no clear D. The germline CDR1 and CDR2 sequences are SGHAT and FQNNGV. This CDR3 has 14 amino acids. Trimming took 0 bases from V and 4 from J, leaving 9 bases between them. CDR3 nucleotide sequence: TGTGCCAGCAGCTTAGAGGGCAGTTTCTATGGCTACACCTTC. This sequence encodes CASSLEGSFYGYTF.

The chain joins TRBV2 to TRBJ1-2; 9 nucleotides line up with TRBD1. Germline CDR1 SNHLY, CDR2 FYNNEI. This CDR3 has 15 residues. V shed 6 bases, J shed 2 bases, and the junction held 7 bases outside the gene matches. The CDR3 reads CASSHQGQGNYGYTF. DNA of the CDR3: TGTGCCAGCAGCCACCAAGGACAGGGGAACTATGGCTACACCTTC.

The CDR3 loop is CASSTQLNFYNSPLHF. For the CDR3, the DNA is TGTGCCAGTAGTACACAGCTTAACTTCTATAATTCACCCCTCCACTTT. This chain links TRBV19 with TRBJ1-6, with no clear D. Per the germline V gene, CDR1 is LNHDA and CDR2 is SQIVND (reference sequence). The CDR3 sequence is 16 residues long. Trimming stripped 4 bases from V and 3 bases from J, with 13 bases between. The full variable domain, rest sourced from reference TRBV19 and TRBJ1-6, is DGGITQSPKYLFRKEGQNVTLSCEQNLNHDAMYWYRQDPGQGLRLIYYSQIVNDFQKGDIAEGYSVSREKKESFPLTVTSAQKNPTAFYLCASSTQLNFYNSPLHFGNGTRLTVT.

The chain couples TRBV7-8 to TRBJ1-6; the match to TRBD1 covers 8 bases. J was trimmed by 17 bases and V by 5 bases; bases with no gene match: 8. This CDR3 is 12 amino acids long. CDR1 SGHVS and CDR2 FQNEAQ come from the germline V gene. The CDR3 nucleotides read TGTGCCAGCAGCCCTTGGACAGGGACCGTCCACTTT. Translating it yields CASSPWTGTVHF.

This chain links TRBV9 with TRBJ2-7; TRBD1 agrees at 8 bases. V lost 3 bases, J lost 2 bases, and 7 bases stayed unmatched. This CDR3 has 15 residues. From germline, CDR1 is SGDLS and CDR2 YYNGEE. The CDR3 protein is CASSGPGGAAYEQYF. The CDR3 DNA follows: TGTGCCAGCAGCGGGCCAGGGGGCGCTGCCTACGAGCAGTACTTC.

This chain connects TRBV12-5 to TRBJ2-2; TRBD1 matches at 10 bases. V lost 6 bases, J lost 9 bases, and 7 bases stayed unmatched. The CDR3 is 14 amino acids. CDR1 is LGHNT, CDR2 FRNRAP, per germline. Here the CDR3 DNA reads TGTGCTAGTGGCGGACAGGGGGGTATCCGGGAGCTGTTTTTT. The encoded protein is CASGGQGGIRELFF.

The chain combines TRBV6-5 with TRBJ1-2; 7 nucleotides agree with TRBD1. Germline loops: CDR1 MNHEY, CDR2 SVGAGI. V lost 6 bases, J lost 4 bases, and 11 bases stayed unmatched. This CDR3 has 15 amino acids. The DNA of the CDR3 is TGTGCCAGCAGCCCACTGTCTGGGACAGCCTATGGCTACACCTTC. This codes for CASSPLSGTAYGYTF.

V gene TRBV28 combines with J gene TRBJ1-2, with D possibly TRBD1 on 6 matching bases. Deletions cut 2 bases from V and 4 bases from J, with 14 bases between. This CDR3 region has 15 residues. Per the germline V gene, CDR1 is MDHEN and CDR2 is SYDVKM. The CDR3 loop reads CASSLGQSDLYGYTF. CDR3 sequence (DNA): TGTGCCAGCAGTTTAGGACAGTCAGACCTCTATGGCTACACCTTC.

The chain uses TRBV6-6 and TRBJ1-5; D unclear. Trimming removed 5 bases at V and 4 bases at J, with 24 bases between. This CDR3 is 18 amino acids long. The germline gives CDR1 MNHNY, CDR2 SVGAGI (reference sequence). CDR3 DNA: TGTGCCAGCAGTCCCCTTATTTTCTTCGGAGGTCTTAATCAGCCCCAGCATTTT. Amino acids: CASSPLIFFGGLNQPQHF.

The chain combines TRBV19 with TRBJ1-2; a possible D gene is TRBD1 (6 bases). Trimming left V 0 bases short and J 8 bases short, with 16 bases between. This CDR3 spans 15 amino acids. Germline assignment: CDR1 LNHDA and CDR2 SQIVND (reference sequence). The CDR3 coding sequence is TGTGCCAGTAGTATAGACAGGGAAGGGGGTAGGGGCTACACCTTC. Amino acids: CASSIDREGGRGYTF.

J is TRBJ2-1 and V is TRBV15, with D maybe TRBD2 (7 bases). Trimming shortened V by 1 base and J by 7 bases, and 14 bases separated the two germline ends. CDR1 and CDR2 from the germline V gene are LNHNV and YYDKDF (reference sequence). The CDR3 has 15 residues. CDR3 in DNA: TGTGCCACCAGCAGAGCGGGGGGCAGTAGGAATGAGCAGTTCTTC. It encodes CATSRAGGSRNEQFF. The whole variable domain, remainder taken from reference TRBV15 and TRBJ2-1, is DAMVIQNPRYQVTQFGKPVTLSCSQTLNHNVMYWYQQKSSQAPKLLFHYYDKDFNNEADTPDNFQSRRPNTSFCFLDIRSPGLGDTAMYLCATSRAGGSRNEQFFGPGTRLTVL.